Shown below are 30 T cell receptor beta chains from a single sample sequenced in a study of early T cells in non-severe SARS-CoV-2 infection. From the 5' RACE reads, TCRdb called clonotypes with MiXCR, one entry per CDR3 protein. This table has tens of thousands of distinct CDR3 sequences, roughly 15% appearing once. The sample consisted of whole blood. These receptors originate from an adult who was a healthcare worker with PCR-confirmed SARS-CoV-2 infection or an uninfected control (not recorded which).

This clonotype was counted many times. The chain recombines TRBV10-1 with TRBJ1-5; the D gene is possibly TRBD1 (5 bases). Germline values: CDR1 WNHNN, CDR2 SYGVQD (reference sequence). V was pared by 3 bases and J by 6 bases, with 12 bases between. The CDR3 runs 14 residues. CDR3 coding DNA: TGCGCCAGCAGTGACACCGCAGGGACTCAGCCCCAGCATTTT. It encodes CASSDTAGTQPQHF.

The chain employs TRBV20-1 and TRBJ2-7; TRBD1 matches 7 bases. The CDR3 contains 11 residues. Germline CDR1 is DFQATT and CDR2 is SNEGSKA (reference sequence). V lost 5 bases to trimming and J lost 4 bases; unmatched junction nucleotides: 2. The CDR3 DNA is TGCAGTGCTGGGACAGATTACGAGCAGTACTTC. Its translation: CSAGTDYEQYF.

The V call is TRBV7-2, the J call TRBJ2-3, with 7 bases matching TRBD1. CDR1 and CDR2 from the germline V gene are SGHTA and FQGNSA. V shed 4 bases, J shed 2 bases, and the junction held 6 bases outside the gene matches. The CDR3 extends over 15 amino acids. CDR3 nucleotides: TGTGCCAGCAGCTCCCCGGGACAGCCCACAGATACGCAGTATTTT. This codes for CASSSPGQPTDTQYF.

This clonotype turned up a few times. The chain combines TRBV5-6 with TRBJ2-5; 8 nucleotides match TRBD2. Germline V gene lookup returns CDR1 SGHDT and CDR2 YYEEEE. V lost 5 bases, J lost 5 bases, and 5 bases stayed unmatched. The CDR3 has 13 residues. The DNA of the CDR3 is TGTGCCAGCAGAAGGACTAGCCAGGAGACCCAGTACTTC. Translation gives CASRRTSQETQYF.

Ten or more counts support this clonotype. The V call is TRBV9, the J call TRBJ2-3; 9 bases match TRBD2. Germline assignment: CDR1 SGDLS and CDR2 YYNGEE. This CDR3 spans 16 amino acids. The ends lost 4 bases at V and 0 bases at J; junction bases unmatched: 6. CDR3 sequence: CASSSIAGASTDTQYF. CDR3 DNA sequence: TGTGCCAGCAGCTCAATAGCGGGGGCAAGCACAGATACGCAGTATTTT.

This chain connects TRBV3-1 to TRBJ2-3; D not resolved. The V end was cut by 3 bases, the J end by 3 bases, with 10 bases between. Germline V gene lookup returns CDR1 LGHDT and CDR2 YNNKEL (reference sequence). There are 14 residues in the CDR3. CDR3 bases: TGTGCCAGCAGCCACTATGGACGGACAGATACGCAGTATTTT. Residues: CASSHYGRTDTQYF.

The chain combines TRBV20-1 with TRBJ1-6; D possibly corresponds to TRBD1 (5 bases). This CDR3 has 12 amino acids. V gave up 3 bases and J gave up 18 bases, with 18 bases separating them. Per the germline V gene, CDR1 is DFQATT and CDR2 is SNEGSKA (reference sequence). The CDR3 protein is CSASSGDTGTHF. CDR3 DNA: TGCAGTGCTAGTAGTGGGGATACAGGTACCCACTTT.

The chain combines TRBV28 with TRBJ1-1; no definite D call. V was trimmed by 8 bases and J by 7 bases, leaving 14 bases between them. The CDR3 spans 12 residues. From germline, CDR1 is MDHEN and CDR2 SYDVKM. CDR3 sequence: CASCGGAVEAFF. CDR3 nucleotide sequence: TGTGCCAGCTGTGGTGGTGCGGTTGAAGCTTTCTTT.

In this sample, this clonotype turned up a few times. This chain connects TRBV7-2 to TRBJ1-1; D may be TRBD1 (6 bases). CDR1 SGHTA and CDR2 FQGNSA come from the germline V gene. The CDR3 runs to 14 residues. The V and J ends lost 5 bases and 6 bases respectively, with 16 bases between them. CDR3 nucleotides: TGTGCCAGCAGCCATACTACAGGGTTTTCTGAAGCTTTCTTT. Residues: CASSHTTGFSEAFF.

This clonotype was seen at least ten times. V usage is TRBV27 and J usage is TRBJ2-3; D is undetermined. Germline V lookup: CDR1 MNHEY, CDR2 SMNVEV (reference sequence). The CDR3 spans 17 residues. V was shortened by 0 bases and J by 0 bases, with 13 bases between the two germline ends. As DNA, the CDR3 is TGTGCCAGCAGTTTATCCCACTCCTCTGGTAGCACAGATACGCAGTATTTT. As protein: CASSLSHSSGSTDTQYF.

This clonotype turned up a few times. The rearrangement joins TRBV7-2 to TRBJ2-5, with 10 nucleotides matching TRBD2. V shed 10 bases and J 1 base; nucleotides not matched to a gene: 3. Germline CDR1 and CDR2: SGHTA and FQGNSA. The CDR3 is 13 amino acids. In nucleotides, the CDR3 is TGTGCCATTAGCGGGGGGCCCCAAGAGACCCAGTACTTC. Its protein product is CAISGGPQETQYF.

V usage is TRBV29-1 and J usage is TRBJ2-5; unclear D gene. The length of the CDR3 is 12 residues. The V gene lost 4 bases and the J gene lost 10 bases, with 16 bases spanning the gap. Per germline, CDR1 SQVTM and CDR2 ANQGSEA. As DNA, the CDR3 is TGCAGCGTTGTCGGACCTGGGGATGACCAGTACTTC. Residues: CSVVGPGDDQYF.

This clonotype was observed a handful of times. J is TRBJ2-5 and V is TRBV4-3; a weak D match, TRBD1 (5 bases). CDR1 is LGHNA, CDR2 YSLEER, per germline. The CDR3 consists of 14 residues. The ends were cut back, 0 bases at V and 2 bases at J, with 7 bases in the middle. CDR3 in amino acids: CASSQDQGQETQYF. For the CDR3, the DNA is TGCGCCAGCAGCCAAGACCAGGGACAAGAGACCCAGTACTTC.

This clonotype has a handful of counts. The chain uses TRBV7-9 and TRBJ1-3, with 8 bases matching TRBD1. This CDR3 contains 14 residues. Germline V gives CDR1 SEHNR, CDR2 FQNEAQ (reference sequence). After removal of 9 bases from V and 0 bases from J, the junction contained 4 bases not matched to a gene. The CDR3 DNA is TGTGCCAGTCCGGGGACAGGCTCTGGAAACACCATATATTTT. It yields the protein CASPGTGSGNTIYF.

This clonotype was seen a handful of times. The V call is TRBV10-3, the J call TRBJ1-1; unclear D gene. Deletions cut 6 bases from V and 2 bases from J, with 7 bases between. Germline V gene data show CDR1 as ENHRY and CDR2 as SYGVKD. The CDR3 is made up of 12 amino acids. CDR3 sequence reads: CAIRPENTEAFF. The CDR3 region has the DNA TGTGCCATCAGGCCCGAAAACACTGAAGCTTTCTTT.

Remarks on this clonotype: A junction boundary mismatches the germline segment, possibly from a read error. The V gene is TRBV28, the J gene TRBJ2-7, with TRBD1 identical over 12 bases. Germline CDR1 and CDR2: MDHEN and SYDVKM. CDR3 length equals 15 residues. In DNA, the CDR3 is TGTGCCAGCAGTTTATTTGGGACAGGGGGCTACGAGCGGTACTTC. Protein: CASSLFGTGGYERYF.

This chain uses TRBV24-1 with TRBJ1-2; no clear D gene. The CDR3 extends over 13 amino acids. V gave up 3 bases and J gave up 5 bases, with 9 bases separating them. In germline, CDR1 is KGHDR, CDR2 SFDVKD. The CDR3 reads CATSDTGVYGYTF. CDR3 in DNA: TGTGCCACCAGTGATACCGGGGTTTATGGCTACACCTTC.

The rearrangement joins TRBV11-1 to TRBJ2-7, with 8 nucleotides matching TRBD1. Germline V gene lookup returns CDR1 SGHAT and CDR2 FQDESV (reference sequence). The CDR3 runs 15 residues. V was pared by 8 bases and J by 3 bases, with 12 bases of the junction left unmatched. CDR3 sequence reads: CASSSSRTGGYEQYF. The CDR3 nucleotides are TGTGCCAGCTCCTCCAGCCGAACAGGGGGCTACGAGCAGTACTTC.

The chain recombines TRBV19 with TRBJ2-3, with 7 bases identical to TRBD1. V dropped 5 bases and J dropped 3; count of bases not matched to a gene: 8. The V gene's germline CDR1 is LNHDA and CDR2 SQIVND (reference sequence). This CDR3 comprises 15 residues. The CDR3 protein is CASSPTETGTDTQYF. The CDR3 DNA is TGTGCCAGTAGTCCCACCGAGACAGGGACAGATACGCAGTATTTT.

V gene TRBV19 combines with J gene TRBJ2-2; 7 bases fit TRBD1. Trimming cost V 5 bases and J 7 bases; bases outside gene matches: 7. The CDR3 has 14 residues. Per the germline V gene, CDR1 is LNHDA and CDR2 is SQIVND (reference sequence). CDR3 in amino acids: CASSATGVDGELFF. CDR3 sequence (DNA): TGTGCCAGTAGTGCCACAGGGGTGGACGGGGAGCTGTTTTTT. The complete variable domain, with remaining parts taken from reference TRBV19 and TRBJ2-2, reads DGGITQSPKYLFRKEGQNVTLSCEQNLNHDAMYWYRQDPGQGLRLIYYSQIVNDFQKGDIAEGYSVSREKKESFPLTVTSAQKNPTAFYLCASSATGVDGELFFGEGSRLTVL.

This clonotype was seen a handful of times. The V call is TRBV6-5, the J call TRBJ2-7; the D gene is possibly TRBD1 (5 bases). Germline V gives CDR1 MNHEY, CDR2 SVGAGI. The CDR3 is made up of 14 amino acids. V lost 7 bases and J lost 2, with 15 bases in between. The CDR3 loop is CASIPTMGPYEQYF. The CDR3 DNA sequence: TGTGCCAGCATCCCCACCATGGGGCCCTACGAGCAGTACTTC.

The chain couples TRBV7-9 to TRBJ1-1, with 8 nucleotides matching TRBD1. The CDR3 covers 15 residues. Germline V gene sequence: CDR1 SEHNR, CDR2 FQNEAQ (reference sequence). The V gene end was trimmed by 0 bases and the J gene end by 4 bases; junction bases not matched to a gene: 4. CDR3 in amino acids: CASSLADRGGTEAFF. CDR3 DNA: TGTGCCAGCAGCTTAGCCGACAGGGGCGGCACTGAAGCTTTCTTT.

This chain links TRBV28 with TRBJ1-2; 9 bases line up with TRBD1. V shed 2 bases, J shed 5 bases, and the junction held 9 bases outside the gene matches. This CDR3 region has 16 residues. Per germline, CDR1 MDHEN and CDR2 SYDVKM. CDR3 DNA sequence: TGTGCCAGCAGTTTAAACCGGGACAGGGCCTTATATGGCTACACCTTC. Its protein is CASSLNRDRALYGYTF.

This clonotype has only one observation. The genes are TRBV5-8 and TRBJ1-5; no clear D gene. Germline V CDR1 and CDR2: SGHTS, YDEGEE. The V gene lost 5 bases and the J gene lost 1 base, with 7 bases spanning the gap. This CDR3 is built from 13 residues. CDR3 nucleotide sequence: TGTGCCAGCAGGCCCGTCAGCAATCAGCCCCAGCATTTT. Its protein is CASRPVSNQPQHF.

The sample holds a few counts of this clonotype. This rearrangement joins TRBV2 to TRBJ2-7; D is perhaps TRBD2 (6 bases). Trimming cost V 7 bases and J 0 bases, with 16 bases left between them. Germline V gives CDR1 SNHLY, CDR2 FYNNEI. The CDR3 sequence is 15 residues long. This CDR3 is CASKVAVTSSYEQYF. The CDR3 DNA sequence: TGTGCCAGCAAAGTAGCGGTTACGAGCTCCTACGAGCAGTACTTC.

This clonotype was recorded many times. The chain employs TRBV25-1 and TRBJ2-1, with D perhaps assigned TRBD1 or TRBD2 (5 bases each). Trimming took off 1 base at V and 2 bases at J, with 15 bases between the two ends. The CDR3 runs 17 residues. CDR1 and CDR2 from the germline V gene are MGHDK and SYGVNS. The CDR3 DNA reads TGTGCCAGCAGTGAATTGGGGCGGGTCCCGACCTACAATGAGCAGTTCTTC. Amino acids: CASSELGRVPTYNEQFF.

The rearrangement joins TRBV28 to TRBJ1-2; D ambiguous. Germline assignment: CDR1 MDHEN and CDR2 SYDVKM. Trimming left V 7 bases short and J 8 bases short, with 17 bases between. The CDR3 totals 13 residues. CDR3 in amino acids: CASTNRANRGYTF. The DNA of the CDR3 is TGTGCCAGCACCAACCGGGCAAATCGAGGCTACACCTTC.

This chain links TRBV7-6 with TRBJ2-7; maybe TRBD2 (6 bases). Trimming took off 2 bases at V and 5 bases at J, with 19 bases between the two ends. Germline V gives CDR1 SGHVS, CDR2 FNYEAQ. This CDR3 is 16 amino acids long. The CDR3 nucleotides read TGTGCCAGCAGCTTAATTCCGGGACCGGGAGACCACGAGCAGTACTTC. It is translated as CASSLIPGPGDHEQYF.

This chain uses TRBV7-2 with TRBJ2-1; maybe TRBD2 (5 bases). Trimming took off 1 base at V and 6 bases at J, with 13 bases between the two ends. Germline V gives CDR1 SGHTA, CDR2 FQGNSA. The CDR3 is 15 amino acids. CDR3 in amino acids: CASSLEVGTSNEQFF. The CDR3 coding sequence is TGTGCCAGCAGCTTAGAGGTTGGTACTAGCAATGAGCAGTTCTTC.

The CDR3 DNA is TGTGCCAGCAGAGATTCCGGGACAGGGAGCTCCTACGAGCAGTACTTC. This gives the protein CASRDSGTGSSYEQYF. The chain joins TRBV12-3 or TRBV12-4 to TRBJ2-7; 9 bases are shared with TRBD1. V was pared by 6 bases and J by 0 bases, with 9 bases of the junction left unmatched. CDR3 length equals 16 residues.